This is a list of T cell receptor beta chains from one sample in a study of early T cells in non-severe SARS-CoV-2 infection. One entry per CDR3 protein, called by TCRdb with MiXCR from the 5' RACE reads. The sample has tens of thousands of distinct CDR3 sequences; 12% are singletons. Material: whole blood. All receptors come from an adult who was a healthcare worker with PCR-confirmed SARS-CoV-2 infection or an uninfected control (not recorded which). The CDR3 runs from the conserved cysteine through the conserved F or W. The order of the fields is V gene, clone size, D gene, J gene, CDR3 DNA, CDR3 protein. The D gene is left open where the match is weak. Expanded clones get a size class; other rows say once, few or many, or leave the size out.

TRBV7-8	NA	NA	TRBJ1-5	TGTGCCAGCAGCTTAGCGGTCGGGGAATCTCAGCCCCAGCATTTT	CASSLAVGESQPQHF
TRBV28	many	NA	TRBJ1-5	TGTGCCAGCAGTTTTGATGGAAGGGGCAATCAGCCCCAGCATTTT	CASSFDGRGNQPQHF
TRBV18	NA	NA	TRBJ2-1	TGTGCCAGCTCACCACCGGCTAGCGCCAGAACAATCTCCTACAATGAGCAGTTCTTC	CASSPPASARTISYNEQFF
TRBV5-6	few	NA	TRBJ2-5	TGTGCCAGCAGCTTGGGGGCCGCCTGGGCACTACAAGAGACCCAGTACTTC	CASSLGAAWALQETQYF
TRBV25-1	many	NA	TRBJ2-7	TGTGCCAGCAGTGACCCCCACATCTCGGGCACCTACGAGCAGTACTTC	CASSDPHISGTYEQYF
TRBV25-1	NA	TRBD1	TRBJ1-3	TGTGCCAGCACCCGGACAGGGGGCTGGGGGGACACCATATATTTT	CASTRTGGWGDTIYF
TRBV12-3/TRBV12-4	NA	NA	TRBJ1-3	TGTGCCAGCAGTTTTGCAGGGCGAGGAAACACCATATATTTT	CASSFAGRGNTIYF
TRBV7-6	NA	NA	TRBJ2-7	TGTGCCAGCGGGTCGGGCTACCCCTACGAGCAGTACTTC	CASGSGYPYEQYF
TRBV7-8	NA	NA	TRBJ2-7	TGTGCCAGCAGCCTCCCAGGGCGCGAGCAGTACTTC	CASSLPGREQYF
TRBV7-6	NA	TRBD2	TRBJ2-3	TGTGCCAGCAGCTTTGTCACTAGCGGGAGGGAGGCGCAGTATTTT	CASSFVTSGREAQYF
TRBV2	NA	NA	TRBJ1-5	TGTGCCAGCACCGAGGCCGTTTATAGCAATCAGCCCCAGCATTTT	CASTEAVYSNQPQHF
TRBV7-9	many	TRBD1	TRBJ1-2	TGTGCCAGCAGTCGACAGGGGGGTTCCTATGGCTACACCTTC	CASSRQGGSYGYTF
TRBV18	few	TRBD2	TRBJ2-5	TGTGCCAGCTCACCAGCGACTAGCGGACAAGAGACCCAGTACTTC	CASSPATSGQETQYF
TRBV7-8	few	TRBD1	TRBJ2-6	TGTGCCAGCAGCGAGGGACAGGGGAATCGGGCCAACGTCCTGACTTTC	CASSEGQGNRANVLTF
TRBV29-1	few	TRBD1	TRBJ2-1	TGCAGCGCTGGGGACAGGGAGAGTAGTGAGCAGTTCTTC	CSAGDRESSEQFF
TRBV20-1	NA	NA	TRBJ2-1	TGCAGTGCTATCTGGGGGTCCTACAATGAGCAGTTCTTC	CSAIWGSYNEQFF
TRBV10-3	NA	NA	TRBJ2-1	TGTGCCATCAGTACCAGGGGTGAGCAGTTCTTC	CAISTRGEQFF
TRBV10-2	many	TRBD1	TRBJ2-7	TGCGCCAGCAGCCTTGGACAGGGCTACGAGCAGTACTTC	CASSLGQGYEQYF
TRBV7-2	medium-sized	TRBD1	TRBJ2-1	TGTGCCAGCAGCTTTGGAAGGACAGGCAATGAGCAGTTCTTC	CASSFGRTGNEQFF
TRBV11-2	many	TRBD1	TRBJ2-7	TGTGCCAGCAGCTTAGGCTTGGGGGACAGGACTTACGAGCAGTACTTC	CASSLGLGDRTYEQYF
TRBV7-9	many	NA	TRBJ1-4	TGTGCCAGCAGGAGACGGCCCGGGATCACTAATGAAAAACTGTTTTTT	CASRRRPGITNEKLFF
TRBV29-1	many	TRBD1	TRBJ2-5	TGCAGCGTACGAGACAGGGCAGCAGAGACCCAGTACTTC	CSVRDRAAETQYF
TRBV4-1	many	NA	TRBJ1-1	TGCGCCAGCAGCCAAGATCTGGGGGACCTGAACACTGAAGCTTTCTTT	CASSQDLGDLNTEAFF
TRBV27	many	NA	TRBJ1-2	TGTGCCAGCAGTCCCACCCCGAACGGCTATGGCTACACCTTC	CASSPTPNGYGYTF
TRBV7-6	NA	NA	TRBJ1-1	TGTGCCAGCAGCTCCGGGATAGACAAGAACACTGAAGCTTTCTTT	CASSSGIDKNTEAFF
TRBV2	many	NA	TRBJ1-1	TGTGCCAGCACAGACAGCCGTTACACTGAAGCTTTCTTT	CASTDSRYTEAFF
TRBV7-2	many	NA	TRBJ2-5	TGTGCCAGCAGCAGTGACAGACAAGAGACCCAGTACTTC	CASSSDRQETQYF
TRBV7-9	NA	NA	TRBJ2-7	TGTGCCAGCAGCCGTCTACAGGTACAGCAATTCTACGAGCAGTACTTC	CASSRLQVQQFYEQYF
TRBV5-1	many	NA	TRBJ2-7	TGCGCCAGCAGACCAGGGACAACCTCCTACGAGCAGTACTTC	CASRPGTTSYEQYF
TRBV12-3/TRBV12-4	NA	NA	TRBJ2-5	TGTGCCAGCAGTTTGAGGAATACCCAGTACTTC	CASSLRNTQYF
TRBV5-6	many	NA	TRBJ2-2	TGTGCCAGCAGCTTGAGGATTACTAGGGCCAACACCGGGGAGCTGTTTTTT	CASSLRITRANTGELFF
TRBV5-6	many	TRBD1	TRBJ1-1	TGTGCCAGCAGCTGGGTCTCTCTAGGGAGGGGGCGCCTACTTACCACTGAAGCTTTCTTT	CASSWVSLGRGRLLTTEAFF
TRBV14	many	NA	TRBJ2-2	TGTGCCAGCAGCCAGGGTCCCGGGGAGCTGTTTTTT	CASSQGPGELFF
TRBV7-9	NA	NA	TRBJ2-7	TGTGCCAGCAGCCCCGGCGTCGAGCAGTACTTC	CASSPGVEQYF
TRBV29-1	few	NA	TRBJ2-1	TGCAGCGTTGTCGAACAGAATTCCTACAATGAGCAGTTCTTC	CSVVEQNSYNEQFF